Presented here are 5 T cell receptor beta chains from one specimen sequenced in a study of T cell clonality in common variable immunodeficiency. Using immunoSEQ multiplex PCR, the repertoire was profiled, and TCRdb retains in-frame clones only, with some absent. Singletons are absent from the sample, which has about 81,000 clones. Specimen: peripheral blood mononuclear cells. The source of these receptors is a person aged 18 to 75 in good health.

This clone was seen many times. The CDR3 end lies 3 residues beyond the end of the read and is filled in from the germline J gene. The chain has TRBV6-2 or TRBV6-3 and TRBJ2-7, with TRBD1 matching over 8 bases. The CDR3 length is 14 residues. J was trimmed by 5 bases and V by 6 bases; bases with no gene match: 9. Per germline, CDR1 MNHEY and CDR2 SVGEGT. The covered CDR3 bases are TGTGCCAGCAGGCGACAGGGGTGGGAGAACGAG. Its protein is CASRRQGWENE. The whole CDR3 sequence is CASRRQGWENEQYF.

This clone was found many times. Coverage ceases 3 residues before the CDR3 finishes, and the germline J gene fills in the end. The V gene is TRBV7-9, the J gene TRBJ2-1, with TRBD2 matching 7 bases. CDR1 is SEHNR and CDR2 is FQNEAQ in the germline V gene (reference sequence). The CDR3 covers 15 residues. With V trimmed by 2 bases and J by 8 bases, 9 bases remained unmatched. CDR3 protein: CASSLRPSGNDEQFF. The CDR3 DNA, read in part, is TGTGCCAGCAGCTTAAGGCCTAGCGGAAACGATGAG.

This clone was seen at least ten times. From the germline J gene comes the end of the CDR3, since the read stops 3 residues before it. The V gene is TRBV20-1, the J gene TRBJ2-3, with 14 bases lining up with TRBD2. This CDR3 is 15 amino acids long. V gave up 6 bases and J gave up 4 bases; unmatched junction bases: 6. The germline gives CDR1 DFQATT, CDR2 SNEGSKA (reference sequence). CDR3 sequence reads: CSATGTSGSSDTQYF. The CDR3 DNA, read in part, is TGCAGTGCGACCGGGACTAGCGGGAGTTCAGATACG.

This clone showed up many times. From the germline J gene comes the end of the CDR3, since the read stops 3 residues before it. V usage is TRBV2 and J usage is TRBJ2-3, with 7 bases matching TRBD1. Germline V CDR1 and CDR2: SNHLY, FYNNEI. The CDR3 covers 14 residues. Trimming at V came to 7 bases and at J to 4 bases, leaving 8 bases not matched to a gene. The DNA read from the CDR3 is TGTGCCAGCAATAGGGACAGACGAGCAGATACG. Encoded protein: CASNRDRRADT. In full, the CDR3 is CASNRDRRADTQYF.

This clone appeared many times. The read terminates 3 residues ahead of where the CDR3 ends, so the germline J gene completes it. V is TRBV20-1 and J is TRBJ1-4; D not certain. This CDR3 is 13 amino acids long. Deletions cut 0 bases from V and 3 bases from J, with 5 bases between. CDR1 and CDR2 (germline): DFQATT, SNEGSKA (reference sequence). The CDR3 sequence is CSARDRSNEKLFF. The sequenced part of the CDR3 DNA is TGCAGTGCTAGAGACAGGTCTAATGAAAAA.